One sample yielded the 16 T cell receptor beta chains listed below, sequenced in a study of STAT5B mutations in CD4+ large granular lymphocyte leukemia. Sequencing used immunoSEQ multiplex PCR; TCRdb keeps in-frame clones, though not all of them. Of about 30,000 clones listed, under 80% are singletons. The sequenced sample consisted of CD4+ T cells from blood buffy coats. The receptors derive from a human donor in good health.

In its sample, this clone was seen a few times. The V gene is TRBV20-1, the J gene TRBJ2-5; D uncertain. Germline V gene sequence: CDR1 DFQATT, CDR2 SNEGSKA (reference sequence). Trimming removed 4 bases at V and 6 bases at J, with 9 bases between. This CDR3 comprises 11 residues. CDR3 nucleotides: TGCAGTGCTAAGGAGAGGAAGACCCAGTACTTC. It translates to CSAKERKTQYF.

The chain's CDR3 is CASSARTSSYNEQFF. The CDR3 DNA sequence: TGCGCCAGCAGCGCCCGGACTAGCTCCTACAATGAGCAGTTCTTC. The chain couples TRBV5-1 to TRBJ2-1; 7 bases line up with TRBD2. This CDR3 is 15 amino acids long. Per the germline V gene, CDR1 is SGHRS and CDR2 is YFSETQ. With V trimmed by 4 bases and J by 0 bases, 4 bases remained unmatched. Full variable domain (missing parts from reference TRBV5-1 and TRBJ2-1): KAGVTQTPRYLIKTRGQQVTLSCSPISGHRSVSWYQQTPGQGLQFLFEYFSETQRNKGNFPGRFSGRQFSNSRSEMNVSTLELGDSALYLCASSARTSSYNEQFFGPGTRLTVL.

The V call is TRBV2, the J call TRBJ2-7; the D is unclear. The CDR3 extends over 14 amino acids. V gave up 0 bases and J gave up 6 bases, with 12 bases separating them. Germline values: CDR1 SNHLY, CDR2 FYNNEI. The CDR3 sequence is CASSEAPSASEQYF. Written as DNA, the CDR3 is TGTGCCAGCAGTGAAGCGCCTTCAGCATCCGAGCAGTACTTC.

The J gene is TRBJ1-2, the V gene TRBV10-2; D remains unclear. The germline gives CDR1 WSHSY, CDR2 SAAADI. The CDR3 runs 13 residues. V was clipped by 5 bases and J by 4 bases, with 11 bases between them. The CDR3 loop reads CASSTGSGYGYTF. CDR3 nucleotides: TGCGCCAGCAGTACGGGATCCGGCTATGGCTACACCTTC.

V is TRBV7-2 and J is TRBJ1-2, with 7 bases lining up with TRBD1. Trimming cost V 5 bases and J 6 bases; bases outside gene matches: 12. The CDR3 is 15 residues long. Germline V lookup: CDR1 SGHTA, CDR2 FQGNSA. The CDR3 DNA follows: TGTGCCAGCAGCACCCGACAGGGCCTAAGGGATGGCTACACCTTC. Its translation is CASSTRQGLRDGYTF.

Here the CDR3 reads CASSRFLAGELFF. CDR3 bases: TGTGCCAGCAGCCGTTTTTTAGCCGGGGAGCTGTTTTTT. The rearrangement joins TRBV7-2 to TRBJ2-2; D is unclear. The length of the CDR3 is 13 residues. Germline-derived CDR1 and CDR2 are SGHTA and FQGNSA. Trimming removed 5 bases from V and 6 bases from J, with 10 bases in between.

The chain carries TRBV10-2 and TRBJ2-2; perhaps TRBD1 as D (6 bases). The length of the CDR3 is 15 residues. The germline V and J ends were trimmed by 2 bases and 6 bases, with 13 bases remaining between them. Germline V gene data show CDR1 as WSHSY and CDR2 as SAAADI. The CDR3 DNA reads TGCGCCAGCAGTGAGACAACAGGGTACTCCGGGGAGCTGTTTTTT. Its translation is CASSETTGYSGELFF.

This chain links TRBV6-6 with TRBJ2-1; 7 nucleotides agree with TRBD2. Germline V gene lookup returns CDR1 MNHNY and CDR2 SVGAGI (reference sequence). V shed 4 bases and J 5 bases; nucleotides not matched to a gene: 8. The CDR3 is 15 amino acids. DNA for the CDR3: TGTGCCAGCAGTTTCAAGCGGGACTCTAACAATGAGCAGTTCTTC. Residues: CASSFKRDSNNEQFF.

The chain carries TRBV30 and TRBJ2-3; D is unresolved. The germline V gene encodes CDR1 GTSNPN and CDR2 SVGIG (reference sequence). The CDR3 loop spans 15 amino acids. The germline V and J ends were trimmed by 0 bases and 0 bases, with 10 bases remaining between them. The CDR3 DNA follows: TGTGCCTGGAGTGTTATGGCTGGTAGCACAGATACGCAGTATTTT. Its translation is CAWSVMAGSTDTQYF.

J is TRBJ1-2 and V is TRBV19; D possibly corresponds to TRBD1 (6 bases). The CDR3 loop spans 15 amino acids. The germline V gene encodes CDR1 LNHDA and CDR2 SQIVND (reference sequence). Trimming pared 7 bases from V and 3 bases from J, leaving 18 bases between. The CDR3 DNA reads TGTGCCAGTATCCCTCGACAGGACCCTTACTATGGCTACACCTTC. Its translation is CASIPRQDPYYGYTF.

This sequence joins TRBV7-9 and TRBJ1-5; tentative D call: TRBD1 (5 bases). The V end was cut by 4 bases, the J end by 1 base, with 14 bases between. This CDR3 is 16 amino acids long. The germline V gene has CDR1 SEHNR and CDR2 FQNEAQ (reference sequence). The CDR3 DNA reads as TGTGCCAGCAGCTCCTCGGGGGGAAAGAGCAATCAGCCCCAGCATTTT. This sequence encodes CASSSSGGKSNQPQHF.

V gene TRBV18 combines with J gene TRBJ1-2; D not certain. This CDR3 comprises 15 residues. Trimming took off 2 bases at V and 3 bases at J, with 13 bases between the two ends. In germline, CDR1 is KGHSH, CDR2 LQKENI. The CDR3: CASSPIGPTDYGYTF. The CDR3 DNA reads as TGTGCCAGCTCACCAATAGGACCAACTGACTATGGCTACACCTTC. Combining the CDR3 with reference TRBV18 and TRBJ1-2 gives the whole variable domain NAGVMQNPRHLVRRRGQEARLRCSPMKGHSHVYWYRQLPEEGLKFMVYLQKENIIDESGMPKERFSAEFPKEGPSILRIQQVVRGDSAAYFCASSPIGPTDYGYTFGSGTRLTVV.

The J gene is TRBJ1-4, the V gene TRBV29-1, with 8 bases that match TRBD1. This CDR3 spans 14 amino acids. The germline CDR1 and CDR2 sequences are SQVTM and ANQGSEA. V lost 4 bases and J lost 7; bases outside the gene matches: 8. As DNA, the CDR3 is TGCAGCGTTGGGGCCGGAACAGGGGGTGAAAAACTGTTTTTT. It is translated as CSVGAGTGGEKLFF.

The chain uses TRBV6-1 and TRBJ2-7, with no clear D. With 8 bases removed from V and 1 base from J, the gap between germline ends came to 15 bases. This CDR3 has 14 residues. The germline V gene has CDR1 MNHNS and CDR2 SASEGT. The CDR3: CASRASGVSYEQYF. CDR3 in DNA: TGTGCCAGCCGCGCCAGTGGGGTGTCCTACGAGCAGTACTTC.

This chain joins TRBV6-6 and TRBJ2-7; D may be TRBD1 (5 bases). Trimming removed 2 bases from V and 5 bases from J, with 16 bases in between. The CDR3 is made up of 15 amino acids. Germline CDR1 MNHNY, CDR2 SVGAGI (reference sequence). CDR3 residues: CASSYGQREGDEQYF. The CDR3 DNA follows: TGTGCCAGCAGTTACGGGCAGCGAGAAGGGGACGAGCAGTACTTC.

The genes are TRBV6-5 and TRBJ1-6; TRBD1 matches 9 bases. Germline V lookup: CDR1 MNHEY, CDR2 SVGAGI. The trim removed 6 bases at V and 4 bases at J, leaving 4 bases unmatched. The CDR3 runs 15 residues. CDR3: CASSSGQGYNSPLHF. CDR3 bases: TGTGCCAGCAGCTCCGGACAGGGGTATAATTCACCCCTCCACTTT.